The clone carrying this TCR beta chain was seen more than once but under ten times. This sample stems from a study of molecular identifiers for immune sequencing clone quantification. Germline CDR1 is SQVTM and CDR2 is ANQGSEA. CDR3 length: 14 amino acids. The germline V and J ends were trimmed by 2 bases and 0 bases, with 11 bases remaining between them. Libraries from naive CD8 cells were generated from about 20,000 to 1,000,000 sorted cells (with 10%, 30% or 50% RNA). Generation of bulk TCR libraries relied on previously described methods and listed TCR primers. TCRdb reanalysed the PCR reads using MiXCR and keeps one entry per CDR3 protein. In the table there are over 550,000 distinct CDR3 sequences, about 25% of which are singletons.

This receptor was taken from a human donor in good health. Some libraries in this study had Jurkat cell RNA spiked in. The rearrangement joins TRBV29-1 to TRBJ2-7, with D perhaps TRBD1 (5 bases). The source material was naive CD8+ T cells from blood, with Jurkat cell RNA spiked in. Regarding subset: FACS-sorted CD8+CD4-CCR7+CD45RA+ naive T cells. For the CDR3, the DNA is TGCAGCGTTGAACCAGGGATCGGCTCCTACGAGCAGTACTTC. This codes for CSVEPGIGSYEQYF.